This T cell receptor beta chain derives from a study of OX40 agonist ivuxolimab in advanced cancers. Study as a whole: Eligibility admitted prior anti-PD-1, anti-PD-L1 or anti-CTLA-4 therapy; 35% to 40% had some.

Turning to this clone: Its cognate antigen is unknown.

Broader study findings: At 0.1 to 3.0 mg/kg, CD4+ and CD8+ blood T cells expanded clonally by week 6.

Clones were sequenced by immunoSEQ multiplex PCR, and TCRdb holds only the in-frame ones, with some missing. The sample consists of under 80,000 clones, over 80% of them appearing once. The V gene end was trimmed by 7 bases and the J gene end by 0 bases; junction bases not matched to a gene: 5. CDR1 is SGHDT, CDR2 YYEEEE, per germline. The CDR3 is made up of 16 amino acids. The chain joins TRBV5-6 to TRBJ1-6, with 9 bases aligning to TRBD1. The sequence was obtained from an adult with an advanced solid tumor such as melanoma, head and neck, liver or kidney cancer. This specimen was CD4+ or CD8+ T cells sorted from blood, taken in a trial of the OX40 agonist ivuxolimab. The CDR3 DNA reads as TGTGCCAGCCAGGGACAGGGTTTCTCCTATAATTCACCCCTCCACTTT. It translates to CASQGQGFSYNSPLHF.